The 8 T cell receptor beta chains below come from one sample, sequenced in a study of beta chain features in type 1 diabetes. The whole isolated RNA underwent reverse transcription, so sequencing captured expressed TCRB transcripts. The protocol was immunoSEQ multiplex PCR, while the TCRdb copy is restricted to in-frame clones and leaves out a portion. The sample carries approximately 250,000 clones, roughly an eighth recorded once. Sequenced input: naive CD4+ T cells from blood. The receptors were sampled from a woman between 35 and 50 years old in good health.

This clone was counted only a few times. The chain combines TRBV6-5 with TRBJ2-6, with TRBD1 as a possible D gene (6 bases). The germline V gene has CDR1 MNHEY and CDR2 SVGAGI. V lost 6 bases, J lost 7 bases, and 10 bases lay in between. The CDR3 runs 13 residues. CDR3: CASRKQGANVLTF. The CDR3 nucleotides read TGTGCCAGCAGGAAACAGGGAGCCAACGTCCTGACTTTC.

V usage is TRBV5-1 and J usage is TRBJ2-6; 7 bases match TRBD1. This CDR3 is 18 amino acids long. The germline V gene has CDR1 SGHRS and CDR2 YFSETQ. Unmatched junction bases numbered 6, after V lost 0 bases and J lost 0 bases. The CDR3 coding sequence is TGCGCCAGCAGCTTGGTAACAGGGGTCATCTCTGGGGCCAACGTCCTGACTTTC. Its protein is CASSLVTGVISGANVLTF.

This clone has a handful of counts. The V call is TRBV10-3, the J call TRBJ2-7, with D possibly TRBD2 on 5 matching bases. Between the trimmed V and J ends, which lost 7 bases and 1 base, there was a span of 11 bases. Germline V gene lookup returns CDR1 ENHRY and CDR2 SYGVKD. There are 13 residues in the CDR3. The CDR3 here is CAIKSSGSYEQYF. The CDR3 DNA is TGTGCCATCAAGAGCTCGGGATCCTACGAGCAGTACTTC.

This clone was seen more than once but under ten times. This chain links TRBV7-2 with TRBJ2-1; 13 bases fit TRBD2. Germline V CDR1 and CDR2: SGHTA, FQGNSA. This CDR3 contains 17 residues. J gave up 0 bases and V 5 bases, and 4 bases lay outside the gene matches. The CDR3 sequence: CASSTSGGVGSYNEQFF. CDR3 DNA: TGTGCCAGCAGCACTAGCGGGGGGGTTGGCTCCTACAATGAGCAGTTCTTC.

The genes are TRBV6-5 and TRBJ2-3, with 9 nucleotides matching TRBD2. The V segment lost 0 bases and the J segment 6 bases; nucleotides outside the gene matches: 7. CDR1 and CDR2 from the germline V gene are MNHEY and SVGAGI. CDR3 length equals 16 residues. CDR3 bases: TGTGCCAGCAGTTACTCGTGGGGCGGGGGGGCCGATACGCAGTATTTT. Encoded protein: CASSYSWGGGADTQYF.

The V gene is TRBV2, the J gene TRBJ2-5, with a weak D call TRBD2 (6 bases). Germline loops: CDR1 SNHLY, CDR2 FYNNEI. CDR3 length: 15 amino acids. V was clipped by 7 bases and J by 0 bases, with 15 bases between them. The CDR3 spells CASKPSRGNQETQYF. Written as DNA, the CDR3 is TGTGCCAGCAAACCCTCTCGGGGGAACCAAGAGACCCAGTACTTC. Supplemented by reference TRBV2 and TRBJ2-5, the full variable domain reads EPEVTQTPSHQVTQMGQEVILRCVPISNHLYFYWYRQILGQKVEFLVSFYNNEISEKSEIFDDQFSVERPDGSNFTLKIRSTKLEDSAMYFCASKPSRGNQETQYFGPGTRLLVL.

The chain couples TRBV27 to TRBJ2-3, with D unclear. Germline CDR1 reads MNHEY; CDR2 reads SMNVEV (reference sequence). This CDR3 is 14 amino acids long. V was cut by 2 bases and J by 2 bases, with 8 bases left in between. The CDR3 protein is CASSLARATDTQYF. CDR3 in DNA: TGTGCCAGCAGTTTAGCTAGAGCCACAGATACGCAGTATTTT.

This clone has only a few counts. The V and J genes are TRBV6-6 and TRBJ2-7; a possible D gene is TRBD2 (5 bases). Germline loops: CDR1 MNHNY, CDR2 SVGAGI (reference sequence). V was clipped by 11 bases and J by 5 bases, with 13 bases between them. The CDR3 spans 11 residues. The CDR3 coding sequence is TGTGCCTCAGCGGTATTCGACGAGCAGTACTTC. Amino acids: CASAVFDEQYF.